The 19 T cell receptor beta chains presented below share a single source sample, sequenced in a study of blood T cell repertoires in COVID-19. Only in-frame clones appear in the TCRdb table, and some are missing; sequencing was by immunoSEQ multiplex PCR. The sample consists of 45,000 to 60,000 clones, around four fifths of them appearing once. What was sequenced was PBMCs or T cells enriched from blood (not recorded which). These receptor sequences come from a woman in her forties or fifties with acute COVID-19.

J is TRBJ2-3 and V is TRBV7-9; TRBD1 aligns across 11 bases. Germline-derived CDR1 and CDR2 are SEHNR and FQNEAQ (reference sequence). Germline trimming cut 1 base from V and 5 bases from J; bases unmatched to any gene: 5. This CDR3 has 16 amino acids. CDR3 in DNA: TGTGCCAGCAGCTTAGGGGACAGGGGGTTAGGAGATACGCAGTATTTT. This encodes CASSLGDRGLGDTQYF.

This chain uses TRBV5-1 with TRBJ1-1; TRBD1 aligns across 7 bases. CDR1 and CDR2 from the germline V gene are SGHRS and YFSETQ. This CDR3 region has 12 residues. V trimming: 3 bases; J trimming: 7 bases; junction bases outside the gene matches: 3. CDR3 DNA sequence: TGCGCCAGCAGCTCCACAGGGGATGAAGCTTTCTTT. This sequence encodes CASSSTGDEAFF.

The V call is TRBV3-1 (or the pseudogene TRBV3-2), the J call TRBJ1-4; no reliable D call. CDR1 and CDR2 from the germline V gene are LGHDT and YNNKEL (reference sequence). There are 14 residues in the CDR3. Between the trimmed V and J ends, which lost 4 bases and 0 bases, there was a span of 6 bases. The chain's CDR3 is CASSPVATNEKLFF. CDR3 bases: TGTGCCAGCAGCCCAGTTGCAACTAATGAAAAACTGTTTTTT.

The V call is TRBV12-3 or TRBV12-4, the J call TRBJ2-5; no firm D call. The length of the CDR3 is 12 residues. V lost 5 bases and J lost 2, with 6 bases in between. CDR3 residues: CASSPNQETQYF. In nucleotides, the CDR3 is TGTGCCAGCAGTCCAAATCAAGAGACCCAGTACTTC.

The rearrangement uses TRBV30 and TRBJ1-3, with D possibly TRBD1 on 5 matching bases. In germline, CDR1 is GTSNPN, CDR2 SVGIG (reference sequence). CDR3 length equals 17 residues. Trimming left V 0 bases short and J 0 bases short, with 15 bases between. The CDR3 sequence is CAWSVPSLTVSGNTIYF. CDR3 bases: TGTGCCTGGAGTGTACCCTCACTGACAGTCTCTGGAAACACCATATATTTT.

This clone turned up a few times. The rearrangement uses TRBV7-2 and TRBJ1-2; 7 bases line up with TRBD1. Per the germline V gene, CDR1 is SGHTA and CDR2 is FQGNSA. V lost 5 bases to trimming and J lost 14 bases; unmatched junction nucleotides: 14. The CDR3 totals 13 residues. The CDR3 spells CASSPDREARRTF. The DNA for the CDR3 is TGTGCCAGCAGCCCTGACAGGGAAGCGCGACGAACCTTC.

The genes are TRBV5-1 and TRBJ2-3; 13 bases are shared with TRBD2. The CDR3 totals 17 residues. V shed 4 bases and J 5 bases; nucleotides not matched to a gene: 10. Germline V gene sequence: CDR1 SGHRS, CDR2 YFSETQ. Written as DNA, the CDR3 is TGCGCCAGCAGCCAACACGGGACTAGCGGGGTAGGAGATACGCAGTATTTT. This codes for CASSQHGTSGVGDTQYF.

This clone was seen a single time. The DNA of the CDR3 is TGCGCCAGCAGCACTAAGGAGGGTTCGACTAGCGGGGGGAACAATGAGCAGTTCTTC. This encodes CASSTKEGSTSGGNNEQFF. This chain joins TRBV10-2 and TRBJ2-1, with 13 bases matching TRBD2. V lost 6 bases, J lost 5 bases, and 16 bases stayed unmatched. The CDR3 totals 19 residues. Per the germline V gene, CDR1 is WSHSY and CDR2 is SAAADI.

This clone was seen only once. J is TRBJ2-1 and V is TRBV27, with TRBD2 identical over 12 bases. The CDR3 contains 19 residues. Unmatched junction bases numbered 10, after V lost 1 base and J lost 3 bases. Germline V gene data show CDR1 as MNHEY and CDR2 as SMNVEV (reference sequence). This CDR3 is CASSLYPRLAGALYNEQFF. For the CDR3, the DNA is TGTGCCAGCAGTTTATATCCCCGACTAGCGGGGGCTCTCTACAATGAGCAGTTCTTC.

This clone occurred a few times. V is TRBV4-2 and J is TRBJ2-7; D perhaps matches TRBD2 (6 bases). V lost 0 bases to trimming and J lost 5 bases, with 11 bases between them. This CDR3 has 14 amino acids. Germline V gene sequence: CDR1 LGHNA, CDR2 YNFKEQ. CDR3 in amino acids: CASSQDYGGNEQYF. As DNA, the CDR3 is TGTGCCAGCAGCCAAGATTATGGAGGGAACGAGCAGTACTTC.

J is TRBJ1-1 and V is TRBV28; 12 bases map to TRBD1. CDR1 MDHEN and CDR2 SYDVKM come from the germline V gene. The length of the CDR3 is 17 residues. The J segment lost 4 bases and the V segment lost 1 base, leaving 7 bases of the junction unmatched. CDR3 nucleotides: TGTGCCAGCAGTTTATTAGGGACAGGGGGCAGGGTCACTGAAGCTTTCTTT. Residues: CASSLLGTGGRVTEAFF.

This chain links TRBV5-1 with TRBJ2-6; the D gene is possibly TRBD2 (5 bases). Per germline, CDR1 SGHRS and CDR2 YFSETQ. The V gene lost 5 bases and the J gene lost 0 bases, with 12 bases spanning the gap. CDR3 length equals 16 residues. The chain's CDR3 is CASRPTRDSGANVLTF. CDR3 coding DNA: TGCGCCAGCAGGCCCACTAGGGACTCTGGGGCCAACGTCCTGACTTTC.

This clone was observed a single time. The rearrangement links TRBV20-1 to TRBJ2-1; D is tentatively TRBD1 or TRBD2 (5 bases each). Germline V CDR1 and CDR2: DFQATT, SNEGSKA (reference sequence). The length of the CDR3 is 11 residues. Deletions cut 3 bases from V and 8 bases from J, with 8 bases between. As DNA, the CDR3 is TGCAGTGCTAGTGAGGGGCATGAGCAGTTCTTC. Its translation: CSASEGHEQFF.

This chain connects TRBV18 to TRBJ2-1, with D maybe TRBD2 (6 bases). Germline V gives CDR1 KGHSH, CDR2 LQKENI. V was shortened by 0 bases and J by 3 bases, with 21 bases between the two germline ends. This CDR3 spans 19 amino acids. The CDR3 DNA reads as TGTGCCAGCTCACCACCGTGGTACTTGGGGAGCGGGCTCTACAATGAGCAGTTCTTC. Protein: CASSPPWYLGSGLYNEQFF.

For the CDR3, the DNA is TGTGCCAGCAGCCCCAGGGGAGATACGCAGTATTTT. Amino acids: CASSPRGDTQYF. The J gene is TRBJ2-3, the V gene TRBV11-2; TRBD1 is a possible D gene (6 bases). Germline V CDR1 and CDR2: SGHAT, FQNNGV. The CDR3 is 12 residues long. Trimming stripped 5 bases from V and 5 bases from J, with 8 bases between. The full variable domain, rest sourced from reference TRBV11-2 and TRBJ2-3, is EAGVAQSPRYKIIEKRQSVAFWCNPISGHATLYWYQQILGQGPKLLIQFQNNGVVDDSQLPKDRFSAERLKGVDSTLKIQPAKLEDSAVYLCASSPRGDTQYFGPGTRLTVL.

This sequence joins TRBV28 and TRBJ2-7, with 10 bases lining up with TRBD1. Trimming cost V 2 bases and J 3 bases; bases outside gene matches: 7. Germline lookup yields CDR1 MDHEN and CDR2 SYDVKM. This CDR3 comprises 16 residues. CDR3 loop: CASSLTGTGDFYEQYF. CDR3 nucleotide sequence: TGTGCCAGCAGTTTAACCGGGACAGGGGACTTCTACGAGCAGTACTTC.

The chain recombines TRBV5-5 with TRBJ2-3; TRBD2 aligns across 10 bases. The CDR3 is 18 amino acids. After removal of 4 bases from V and 0 bases from J, the junction contained 11 bases not matched to a gene. Germline V CDR1 and CDR2: SGHKS, YYEKEE (reference sequence). In DNA, the CDR3 is TGTGCCAGCAGCAGTAGCGGGGGGCAACATCTTAGCACAGATACGCAGTATTTT. It yields the protein CASSSSGGQHLSTDTQYF.

V usage is TRBV7-9 and J usage is TRBJ1-1; D call uncertain. This CDR3 contains 16 residues. Germline V CDR1 and CDR2: SEHNR, FQNEAQ (reference sequence). Between the trimmed V and J ends, which lost 5 bases and 4 bases, there was a span of 20 bases. CDR3: CASSPRRRGSGTEAFF. The CDR3 region has the DNA TGTGCCAGCAGCCCCAGACGGCGGGGATCGGGCACTGAAGCTTTCTTT.

The rearrangement uses TRBV5-1 and TRBJ2-7; TRBD1 matches at 8 bases. Germline assignment: CDR1 SGHRS and CDR2 YFSETQ. The CDR3 loop spans 14 amino acids. J lost 11 bases, V lost 4 bases, and 14 bases had no gene match. The DNA for the CDR3 is TGCGCCAGCAGCGCGTCCGGGACAGGCTACCAGGAGTACTTC. Its translation is CASSASGTGYQEYF.